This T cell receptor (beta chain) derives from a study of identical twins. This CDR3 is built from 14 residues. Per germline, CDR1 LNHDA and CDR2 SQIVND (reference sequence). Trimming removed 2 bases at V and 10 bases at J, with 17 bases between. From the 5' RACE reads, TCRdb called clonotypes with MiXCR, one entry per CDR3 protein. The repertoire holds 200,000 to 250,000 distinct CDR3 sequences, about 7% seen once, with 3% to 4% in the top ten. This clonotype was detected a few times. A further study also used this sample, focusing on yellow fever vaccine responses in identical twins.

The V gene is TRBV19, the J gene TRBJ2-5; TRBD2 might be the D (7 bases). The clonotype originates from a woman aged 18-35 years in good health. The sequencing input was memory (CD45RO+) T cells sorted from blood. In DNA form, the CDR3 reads TGTGCCAGTAGTATAAAGGGGGGGAAGTTCGACCAGTACTTC. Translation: CASSIKGGKFDQYF.